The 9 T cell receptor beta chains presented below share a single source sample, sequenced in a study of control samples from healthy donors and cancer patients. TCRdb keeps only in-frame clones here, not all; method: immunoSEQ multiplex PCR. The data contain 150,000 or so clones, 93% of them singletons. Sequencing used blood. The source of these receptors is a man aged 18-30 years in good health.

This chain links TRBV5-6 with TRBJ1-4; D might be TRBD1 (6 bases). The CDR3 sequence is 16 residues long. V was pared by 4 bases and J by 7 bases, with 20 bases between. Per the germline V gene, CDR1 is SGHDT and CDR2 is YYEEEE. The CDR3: CASSRGFGGQGEKLFF. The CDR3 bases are TGTGCCAGCAGCAGAGGATTCGGGGGGCAGGGTGAAAAACTGTTTTTT.

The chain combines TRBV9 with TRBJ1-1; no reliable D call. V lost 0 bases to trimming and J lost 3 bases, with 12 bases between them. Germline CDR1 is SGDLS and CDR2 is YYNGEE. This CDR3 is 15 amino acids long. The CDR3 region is CASSVEPRWYTEAFF. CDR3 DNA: TGTGCCAGCAGCGTAGAGCCCCGGTGGTACACTGAAGCTTTCTTT.

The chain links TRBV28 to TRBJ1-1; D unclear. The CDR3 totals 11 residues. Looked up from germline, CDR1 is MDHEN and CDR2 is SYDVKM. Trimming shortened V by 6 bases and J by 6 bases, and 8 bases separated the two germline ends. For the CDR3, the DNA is TGTGCCAGCAGCCCAGCCGCTGAAGCTTTCTTT. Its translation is CASSPAAEAFF.

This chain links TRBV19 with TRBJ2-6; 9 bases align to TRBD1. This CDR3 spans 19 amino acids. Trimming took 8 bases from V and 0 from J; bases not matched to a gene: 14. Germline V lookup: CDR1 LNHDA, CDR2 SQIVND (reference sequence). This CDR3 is CASETGTGILFSGANVLTF. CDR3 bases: TGTGCCAGTGAGACCGGGACAGGGATACTTTTCTCTGGGGCCAACGTCCTGACTTTC.

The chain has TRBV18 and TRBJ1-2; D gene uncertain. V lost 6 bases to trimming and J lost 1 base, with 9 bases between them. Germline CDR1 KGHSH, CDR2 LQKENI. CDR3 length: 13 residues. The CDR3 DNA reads TGTGCCAGCTCTTCGAGGGATAACTATGGCTACACCTTC. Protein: CASSSRDNYGYTF.

CDR3 sequence reads: CASSPNSGRAADTQYF. DNA for the CDR3: TGTGCCAGCTCACCAAACAGCGGGAGGGCCGCAGATACGCAGTATTTT. The chain joins TRBV18 to TRBJ2-3; 10 nucleotides align to TRBD2. The CDR3 has 16 residues. J lost 4 bases, V lost 2 bases, and 6 bases had no gene match. Germline CDR1 reads KGHSH; CDR2 reads LQKENI.

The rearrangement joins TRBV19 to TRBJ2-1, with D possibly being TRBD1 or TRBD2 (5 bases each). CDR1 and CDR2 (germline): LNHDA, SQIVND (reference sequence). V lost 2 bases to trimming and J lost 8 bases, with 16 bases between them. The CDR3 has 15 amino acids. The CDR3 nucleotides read TGTGCCAGTAGTATACACGGGCACCGGGGCGATGAGCAGTTCTTC. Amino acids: CASSIHGHRGDEQFF. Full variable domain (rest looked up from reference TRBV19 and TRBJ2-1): DGGITQSPKYLFRKEGQNVTLSCEQNLNHDAMYWYRQDPGQGLRLIYYSQIVNDFQKGDIAEGYSVSREKKESFPLTVTSAQKNPTAFYLCASSIHGHRGDEQFFGPGTRLTVL.

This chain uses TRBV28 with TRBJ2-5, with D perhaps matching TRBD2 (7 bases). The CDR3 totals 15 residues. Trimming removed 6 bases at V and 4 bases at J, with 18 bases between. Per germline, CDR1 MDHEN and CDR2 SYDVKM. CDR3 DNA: TGTGCCAGCAGCCTAGGGGGACTATTAAGAGAGACCCAGTACTTC. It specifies CASSLGGLLRETQYF.

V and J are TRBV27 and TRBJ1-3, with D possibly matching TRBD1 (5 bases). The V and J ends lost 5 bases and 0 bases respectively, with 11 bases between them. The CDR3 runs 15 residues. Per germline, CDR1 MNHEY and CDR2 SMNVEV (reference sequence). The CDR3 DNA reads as TGTGCCAGCAGTCCTCAGGGTAGCTCTGGAAACACCATATATTTT. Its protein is CASSPQGSSGNTIYF.